What follows is one T cell receptor (beta chain) and its context. The entry originates in a study of control samples from healthy donors and cancer patients. Clones were read by immunoSEQ multiplex PCR, and TCRdb kept only the in-frame ones, dropping some. In total, the table holds about 190,000 clones. The sequencing input was blood. This TCR was recovered from a woman under 40 in good health.

The CDR3 region has the DNA TGCAGCGCCCCTTCGTGGACCCTCCCCTACAATGAGCAGTTCTTC. It codes for CSAPSWTLPYNEQFF. This chain links TRBV29-1 with TRBJ2-1; D is unresolved. Germline V lookup: CDR1 SQVTM, CDR2 ANQGSEA. V lost 7 bases, J lost 2 bases, and 18 bases lay in between. This CDR3 has 15 residues.